The 7 T cell receptor beta chains presented below share a single source sample, sequenced in a study of shared clonotypes between healthy human individuals. The table came from immunoSEQ multiplex PCR; TCRdb's copy has only in-frame clones and leaves some out. The table has roughly 2.5 million clones, roughly 92% seen once. Sequenced input: naive CD4+ T cells sorted from blood. The subset is: CD45RA+ positively selected. All receptors derive from a man aged 18-30 years in good health.

This clone was recorded only once. The chain has TRBV5-1 and TRBJ2-5; perhaps TRBD1 as D (6 bases). This CDR3 has 15 residues. The V and J ends lost 2 bases and 1 base respectively, with 12 bases between them. Germline V gene sequence: CDR1 SGHRS, CDR2 YFSETQ. CDR3 sequence: CASSLTGSGQETQYF. CDR3 nucleotide sequence: TGCGCCAGCAGCTTAACAGGGTCGGGCCAAGAGACCCAGTACTTC.

The gene calls are TRBV2 and TRBJ2-3, with TRBD1 identical over 9 bases. The CDR3 covers 12 residues. Trimming cost V 8 bases and J 5 bases; bases outside gene matches: 2. Germline CDR1 is SNHLY and CDR2 is FYNNEI. The CDR3 sequence is CASRDRVDTQYF. In DNA form, the CDR3 reads TGTGCCAGCCGGGACAGGGTAGATACGCAGTATTTT.

About this clone itself: This specimen includes other DNA sequences encoding the same CDR3. The rearrangement uses TRBV28 and TRBJ2-7; D gene unclear. Germline V gives CDR1 MDHEN, CDR2 SYDVKM. V dropped 2 bases and J dropped 4 bases, with 6 bases sitting between them. This CDR3 region has 12 residues. CDR3 residues: CASSLGQYEQYF. DNA for the CDR3: TGTGCCAGCAGTTTAGGCCAGTACGAGCAGTACTTC.

The chain joins TRBV7-2 to TRBJ2-6; D is ambiguous. Germline lookup yields CDR1 SGHTA and CDR2 FQGNSA. Trimming took 7 bases from V and 4 from J, leaving 17 bases between them. The CDR3 has 16 amino acids. The CDR3 region is CASNKGLVSGANVLTF. The CDR3 DNA reads TGTGCCAGCAACAAAGGGTTGGTTTCCGGGGCCAACGTCCTGACTTTC.

The rearrangement links TRBV19 to TRBJ1-5; TRBD1 agrees at 11 bases. This CDR3 is built from 15 residues. The germline gives CDR1 LNHDA, CDR2 SQIVND (reference sequence). Germline trimming cut 1 base from V and 6 bases from J; bases unmatched to any gene: 2. The CDR3 here is CASSIGTGGLQPQHF. CDR3 nucleotides: TGTGCCAGTAGTATAGGGACAGGGGGCCTTCAGCCCCAGCATTTT.

The chain couples TRBV9 to TRBJ2-1; no firm D call. Per the germline V gene, CDR1 is SGDLS and CDR2 is YYNGEE. The CDR3 extends over 14 amino acids. V lost 4 bases, J lost 4 bases, and 12 bases lay in between. The CDR3 sequence is CASSPRDGYNEQFF. The CDR3 DNA reads as TGTGCCAGCAGCCCCCGAGACGGATACAATGAGCAGTTCTTC.

A remark on this clone: Within the sample, other DNA sequences also encode this same CDR3. The chain joins TRBV2 to TRBJ2-2; D gene unclear. Germline lookup yields CDR1 SNHLY and CDR2 FYNNEI. Trimming left V 0 bases short and J 4 bases short, with 9 bases between. CDR3 length: 15 amino acids. CDR3 sequence: CASSEAGPFTGELFF. The CDR3 region has the DNA TGTGCCAGCAGTGAAGCCGGACCATTCACCGGGGAGCTGTTTTTT.